Following are 30 T cell receptor beta chains from one sample sequenced in a study of early T cells in non-severe SARS-CoV-2 infection. MiXCR, applied by TCRdb to the 5' RACE reads, yields one record per CDR3 protein. The profile covers 85,000 to 90,000 distinct CDR3 sequences, with 11% to 15% appearing a single time and around 6.4% taken by the ten largest. Sequencing input: whole blood. These receptors all come from an adult who was a healthcare worker with PCR-confirmed SARS-CoV-2 infection or an uninfected control (not recorded which).

About this clonotype itself: Compared with germline, one end of the junction differs, possibly owing to a read error. The chain carries TRBV7-3 and TRBJ1-4, with 10 bases matching TRBD1. Germline CDR1 SGHTA, CDR2 FQGTGA. CDR3 length equals 15 residues. In nucleotides, the CDR3 is TGTGTCAGCAGCGCAGGACAGGGGGTAGGAGAAAAACTGTTTTTT. It is translated as CVSSAGQGVGEKLFF.

The chain employs TRBV7-6 and TRBJ1-2; the D is unclear. V gave up 4 bases and J gave up 2 bases, with 11 bases separating them. This CDR3 is 14 amino acids long. Germline V CDR1 and CDR2: SGHVS, FNYEAQ. The CDR3 DNA reads as TGTGCCAGCAGCTCTCGGCGGGCGAACTATGGCTACACCTTC. It encodes CASSSRRANYGYTF.

This clonotype was observed at least ten times. The chain employs TRBV5-1 and TRBJ2-1; the D gene could be TRBD1 or TRBD2 (5 bases each). This CDR3 contains 17 residues. V was cut by 4 bases and J by 2 bases, with 19 bases left in between. From germline, CDR1 is SGHRS and CDR2 YFSETQ. CDR3 region: CASSSPGATRTYNEQFF. As DNA, the CDR3 is TGCGCCAGCAGCAGCCCCGGGGCGACCAGGACCTACAATGAGCAGTTCTTC.

There are a few counts of this clonotype. The chain links TRBV9 to TRBJ1-6, with a possible D match to TRBD1 (5 bases). The CDR3 length is 17 residues. Germline V CDR1 and CDR2: SGDLS, YYNGEE. The germline V and J ends were trimmed by 3 bases and 7 bases, with 20 bases remaining between them. The CDR3 nucleotides read TGTGCCAGCAGCGCCCGTCAGGGCAGGGAATACAATTCACCCCTCCACTTT. Protein sequence: CASSARQGREYNSPLHF.

The chain couples TRBV7-2 to TRBJ1-5; no definite D call. The CDR3 contains 12 residues. V shed 5 bases and J shed 11 bases, with 13 bases lying between them. Germline CDR1 SGHTA, CDR2 FQGNSA. The CDR3 region has the DNA TGTGCCAGCAGCGCGACTCCCGGAGCCCAGCATTTT. Translation: CASSATPGAQHF.

The chain links TRBV20-1 to TRBJ2-5; no clear D gene. The V gene lost 5 bases and the J gene lost 5 bases, with 12 bases spanning the gap. Germline V CDR1 and CDR2: DFQATT, SNEGSKA (reference sequence). The CDR3 covers 12 residues. This chain's CDR3 is CSAHNSAETQYF. CDR3 nucleotides: TGCAGTGCTCACAATAGTGCGGAGACCCAGTACTTC.

The V call is TRBV28, the J call TRBJ2-3; no definite D call. Germline assignment: CDR1 MDHEN and CDR2 SYDVKM. Trimming took 1 base from V and 6 from J, leaving 20 bases between them. The CDR3 consists of 17 residues. The CDR3 here is CASSLSSVDPGQDTQYF. The CDR3 DNA sequence: TGTGCCAGCAGTTTATCATCAGTGGACCCTGGCCAGGATACGCAGTATTTT.

The V and J genes are TRBV7-8 and TRBJ1-1; D might be TRBD1 (5 bases). In germline, CDR1 is SGHVS, CDR2 FQNEAQ. The CDR3 has 14 residues. Trimming took off 3 bases at V and 6 bases at J, with 14 bases between the two ends. CDR3 nucleotide sequence: TGTGCCAGCAGCTTTGTAGTATCGGGGGCTGAAGCTTTCTTT. This codes for CASSFVVSGAEAFF.

The CDR3 nucleotides are TGTGCCATCAGTGGCGGGGAAGATACGCAGTATTTT. Protein: CAISGGEDTQYF. V usage is TRBV10-3 and J usage is TRBJ2-3; possible D gene TRBD2, 6 bases. The V end was cut by 4 bases, the J end by 5 bases, with 7 bases between. CDR1 ENHRY and CDR2 SYGVKD come from the germline V gene. This CDR3 region has 12 residues.

The gene calls are TRBV5-1 and TRBJ2-3; TRBD2 might be the D (6 bases). The V gene lost 4 bases and the J gene lost 1 base, with 13 bases spanning the gap. The CDR3 has 15 residues. Germline lookup yields CDR1 SGHRS and CDR2 YFSETQ. CDR3 in DNA: TGCGCCAGCAGCCTAACCGGGACTGGCACAGATACGCAGTATTTT. Translated, it gives CASSLTGTGTDTQYF.

V is TRBV7-8 and J is TRBJ2-1; unclear D gene. In germline, CDR1 is SGHVS, CDR2 FQNEAQ. The CDR3 spans 13 residues. The ends were cut back, 1 base at V and 5 bases at J, with 6 bases in the middle. The CDR3 region is CASSLVQDNEQFF. Written as DNA, the CDR3 is TGTGCCAGCAGCTTAGTCCAGGACAATGAGCAGTTCTTC.

This clonotype was picked up many times. The chain links TRBV10-1 to TRBJ2-7; D is perhaps TRBD1 or TRBD2 (5 bases each). This CDR3 is built from 14 residues. V shed 6 bases and J shed 0 bases, with 12 bases lying between them. CDR1 WNHNN and CDR2 SYGVQD come from the germline V gene (reference sequence). As DNA, the CDR3 is TGCGCCAGCAGCCGGGACCAGAGCTCCTACGAGCAGTACTTC. Translation: CASSRDQSSYEQYF.

This clonotype occurred a few times. V gene TRBV29-1 combines with J gene TRBJ1-2; perhaps TRBD1 as D (6 bases). Germline V CDR1 and CDR2: SQVTM, ANQGSEA. Trimming pared 7 bases from V and 6 bases from J, leaving 15 bases between. There are 12 residues in the CDR3. The CDR3 DNA reads TGCAGCGGGGGGCCAGGGAGGAATGGCTACACCTTC. It yields the protein CSGGPGRNGYTF. The full variable domain, its missing parts supplied by reference TRBV29-1 and TRBJ1-2, is SAVISQKPSRDICQRGTSLTIQCQVDSQVTMMFWYRQQPGQSLTLIATANQGSEATYESGFVIDKFPISRPNLTFSTLTVSNMSPEDSSIYLCSGGPGRNGYTFGSGTRLTVV.

The rearrangement uses TRBV7-6 and TRBJ2-5; 7 bases line up with TRBD1. The V and J ends lost 5 bases and 5 bases, in that order; junction bases with no gene match: 11. Looked up from germline, CDR1 is SGHVS and CDR2 is FNYEAQ. The CDR3 is 15 residues long. In DNA, the CDR3 is TGTGCCAGCAGCACCCGACAGGGAATGGCGGAGACCCAGTACTTC. Encoded protein: CASSTRQGMAETQYF.

The V and J genes are TRBV6-5 and TRBJ2-5; TRBD1 matches 7 bases. CDR1 MNHEY and CDR2 SVGAGI come from the germline V gene. V lost 2 bases to trimming and J lost 1 base; unmatched junction nucleotides: 10. The CDR3 consists of 17 residues. CDR3 DNA sequence: TGTGCCAGCAGTTACGAGAACCCGGGACAGATCCAAGAGACCCAGTACTTC. Protein product: CASSYENPGQIQETQYF.

The V gene is TRBV13, the J gene TRBJ2-5; 9 bases line up with TRBD2. CDR1 is PRHDT, CDR2 FYEKMQ, per germline (reference sequence). The V segment lost 6 bases and the J segment 5 bases; nucleotides outside the gene matches: 10. This CDR3 is 15 amino acids long. This chain's CDR3 is CASRSTGLAEETQYF. CDR3 nucleotide sequence: TGTGCCAGCAGATCCACGGGACTAGCTGAGGAGACCCAGTACTTC.

This clonotype has a handful of counts. The chain joins TRBV20-1 to TRBJ1-6; D may be TRBD1 (5 bases). Between the trimmed V and J ends, which lost 6 bases and 0 bases, there was a span of 15 bases. This CDR3 has 16 residues. CDR1 is DFQATT and CDR2 is SNEGSKA in the germline V gene (reference sequence). This CDR3 is CSARGPSSSYNSPLHF. For the CDR3, the DNA is TGCAGTGCCCGGGGACCCTCGAGCTCCTATAATTCACCCCTCCACTTT.

This clonotype was detected a few times. The rearrangement uses TRBV4-2 and TRBJ1-5; no clear D. The V and J ends lost 4 bases and 7 bases respectively, with 14 bases between them. CDR3 length equals 14 residues. Germline loops: CDR1 LGHNA, CDR2 YNFKEQ. The CDR3 sequence is CASSREDVGQPQHF. The CDR3 bases are TGTGCCAGCAGCCGCGAGGACGTCGGACAGCCCCAGCATTTT.

V gene TRBV24-1 combines with J gene TRBJ2-1; D not certain. The CDR3 length is 13 residues. V lost 10 bases, J lost 1 base, and 10 bases lay in between. Per germline, CDR1 KGHDR and CDR2 SFDVKD. The CDR3, as DNA: TGTGCCACTCAAGGGAAGTCCTACAATGAGCAGTTCTTC. Translating gives CATQGKSYNEQFF.

This chain links TRBV6-2 or TRBV6-3 with TRBJ2-2; TRBD1 agrees at 9 bases. V shed 3 bases, J shed 6 bases, and the junction held 5 bases outside the gene matches. CDR1 is MNHEY, CDR2 SVGEGT, per germline. The CDR3 extends over 15 amino acids. Here the CDR3 reads CASSYRQGGSGELFF. The DNA of the CDR3 is TGTGCCAGCAGTTATCGACAGGGGGGATCCGGGGAGCTGTTTTTT.

At least ten counts were recorded for this clonotype. J is TRBJ1-1 and V is TRBV20-1; D remains unclear. Between the trimmed V and J ends, which lost 4 bases and 1 base, there was a span of 10 bases. The CDR3 has 13 residues. The germline V gene has CDR1 DFQATT and CDR2 SNEGSKA (reference sequence). The CDR3, as DNA: TGCAGTGCTACCGGCAGTCCGAACACTGAAGCTTTCTTT. Encoded protein: CSATGSPNTEAFF.

This chain links TRBV28 with TRBJ2-3; 10 bases align to TRBD2. Germline CDR1 reads MDHEN; CDR2 reads SYDVKM. V trimming: 7 bases; J trimming: 4 bases; junction bases outside the gene matches: 8. The CDR3 sequence is 15 residues long. For the CDR3, the DNA is TGTGCCAGCAAAGAGCGGGGGGGCGTTGCAGATACGCAGTATTTT. Residues: CASKERGGVADTQYF.

A word on this clonotype: A much bigger clone sits one base away, suggesting this may be a read error. Since no conserved phenylalanine or tryptophan closes the CDR3, a read error is the likely cause. The chain joins TRBV27 to TRBJ1-1, with D maybe TRBD1 (5 bases). This CDR3 has 14 amino acids. Germline V lookup: CDR1 MNHEY, CDR2 SMNVEV (reference sequence). The ends were cut back, 6 bases at V and 0 bases at J, with 11 bases in the middle. In DNA, the CDR3 is TGTGCCAGCAGAAAGGGGACCCTGAACACTGAAGCTTTCCTT. This codes for CASRKGTLNTEAFL.

This clonotype was picked up a small number of times. This chain uses TRBV28 with TRBJ1-1; the D is unclear. The V gene's germline CDR1 is MDHEN and CDR2 SYDVKM. This CDR3 contains 13 residues. With 2 bases removed from V and 7 bases from J, the gap between germline ends came to 11 bases. Here the CDR3 reads CASSLEAGYEAFF. The DNA of the CDR3 is TGTGCCAGCAGTTTAGAGGCAGGTTATGAAGCTTTCTTT.

This clonotype has a count of ten or more. The J gene is TRBJ1-1, the V gene TRBV28, with a tentative D call TRBD1 (6 bases). Trimming stripped 5 bases from V and 0 bases from J, with 10 bases between. Germline V gives CDR1 MDHEN, CDR2 SYDVKM. CDR3 length: 14 residues. The CDR3 here is CASSPTGLNTEAFF. In DNA form, the CDR3 reads TGTGCCAGCAGTCCCACAGGGCTGAACACTGAAGCTTTCTTT.

The chain carries TRBV5-1 and TRBJ1-1, with D possibly being TRBD1 (6 bases). This CDR3 is built from 14 residues. The V end lost 2 bases, the J end lost 1 base, and 9 bases lay between the germline ends. CDR1 is SGHRS and CDR2 is YFSETQ in the germline V gene. This CDR3 reads CASSLLQGNTEAFF. CDR3 nucleotides: TGCGCCAGCAGCTTATTACAGGGGAACACTGAAGCTTTCTTT.

The V and J genes are TRBV3-1 and TRBJ2-1, with a tentative D call TRBD2 (5 bases). This CDR3 is 16 amino acids long. Germline assignment: CDR1 LGHDT and CDR2 YNNKEL (reference sequence). Trimming took off 4 bases at V and 4 bases at J, with 17 bases between the two ends. CDR3 region: CASSPFPTGGYNEQFF. CDR3 sequence (DNA): TGTGCCAGCAGCCCATTCCCGACGGGCGGGTACAATGAGCAGTTCTTC.

This clonotype came up many times. This chain links TRBV6-1 with TRBJ1-5; the match to TRBD1 covers 7 bases. V lost 3 bases, J lost 0 bases, and 2 bases stayed unmatched. CDR1 is MNHNS, CDR2 SASEGT, per germline. The CDR3 is made up of 15 amino acids. CDR3 nucleotide sequence: TGTGCCAGCAGTGAGGACAGGAGTAGCAATCAGCCCCAGCATTTT. This sequence encodes CASSEDRSSNQPQHF.

This clonotype has only a few counts. V is TRBV2 and J is TRBJ1-1; no clear D gene. V was cut by 6 bases and J by 0 bases, with 11 bases left in between. The germline V gene has CDR1 SNHLY and CDR2 FYNNEI. This CDR3 comprises 14 residues. The DNA for the CDR3 is TGTGCCAGCAGGGCGGAGGTAATGAACACTGAAGCTTTCTTT. Encoded protein: CASRAEVMNTEAFF.

The V gene is TRBV6-5, the J gene TRBJ2-4; 8 bases map to TRBD1. V lost 6 bases and J lost 3; bases outside the gene matches: 7. Germline V gene data show CDR1 as MNHEY and CDR2 as SVGAGI. The CDR3 extends over 15 amino acids. CDR3 region: CASRRADRGKNIQYF. As DNA, the CDR3 is TGTGCCAGCAGGAGAGCTGACAGGGGCAAAAACATTCAGTACTTC.